The 17 T cell receptor beta chains reported below all come from one sample, sequenced in a study of regulatory T cells in long-lasting Graves disease. Researchers made TCR beta libraries by using iRepertoire HTBI primers and running Arm-PCR on CDR3 regions. TCRdb analysed the multiplex PCR reads with MiXCR anew, one entry per CDR3 protein. The data show hundreds of thousands of distinct CDR3 sequences, about 16% seen once. The time point here: newly diagnosed GD, antithyroid drugs for less than 3 months. RNA isolated from PBMCs was used to make the TCR library. The same sample was also used in a study of T cells in Graves' hyperthyroidism and ophthalmopathy.

This specimen consisted of peripheral blood mononuclear cells (PBMCs), obtained at new diagnosis, from a patient treated with antithyroid drugs. All receptors come from a man younger than 35 with Graves disease.

This clonotype showed up many times. The rearrangement joins TRBV28 to TRBJ2-7; the D gene could be TRBD1 or TRBD2 (5 bases each). Germline CDR1 is MDHEN and CDR2 is SYDVKM. V was shortened by 5 bases and J by 0 bases, with 11 bases between the two germline ends. The CDR3 has 14 residues. The CDR3 reads CASSPDGTSYEQYF. The CDR3, as DNA: TGTGCCAGCAGTCCCGACGGGACCTCCTACGAGCAGTACTTC.

The chain recombines TRBV6-2 or TRBV6-3 with TRBJ2-7; possible D gene TRBD2, 6 bases. The V end was cut by 2 bases, the J end by 5 bases, with 28 bases between. This CDR3 region has 19 residues. In germline, CDR1 is MNHEY, CDR2 SVGEGT. CDR3 DNA: TGTGCCAGCAGTTACCCCCCCATAGGCCCGGGAGATTTTGGTCACGAGCAGTACTTC. Encoded protein: CASSYPPIGPGDFGHEQYF.

The chain carries TRBV20-1 and TRBJ1-1, with a possible D match to TRBD1 (5 bases). Deletions cut 4 bases from V and 3 bases from J, with 12 bases between. The germline CDR1 and CDR2 sequences are DFQATT and SNEGSKA (reference sequence). CDR3 length: 13 amino acids. CDR3 sequence: CSAKRGGDTEAFF. CDR3 DNA: TGCAGTGCTAAGCGGGGAGGGGACACTGAAGCTTTCTTT.

The rearrangement links TRBV27 to TRBJ1-6; 8 nucleotides agree with TRBD1. Germline loops: CDR1 MNHEY, CDR2 SMNVEV (reference sequence). V lost 5 bases and J lost 6; bases outside the gene matches: 9. This CDR3 is 16 amino acids long. The CDR3 here is CASSRDNRGSNSPLHF. The CDR3 bases are TGTGCCAGCAGTCGCGATAACAGGGGGAGTAATTCACCCCTCCACTTT.

The chain has TRBV7-8 and TRBJ2-1, with 9 bases aligning to TRBD2. This CDR3 has 16 residues. Trimming removed 5 bases from V and 4 bases from J; junction bases left unmatched: 9. Germline V gives CDR1 SGHVS, CDR2 FQNEAQ. The CDR3 here is CASSATSGRRYNEQFF. CDR3 in DNA: TGTGCCAGCAGCGCCACTAGCGGGCGTCGGTACAATGAGCAGTTCTTC.

The J gene is TRBJ2-7, the V gene TRBV5-4; TRBD2 is a possible D gene (6 bases). CDR1 and CDR2 from the germline V gene are SGHNT and YYREEE (reference sequence). V was clipped by 2 bases and J by 3 bases, with 18 bases between them. This CDR3 region has 16 residues. The CDR3 protein is CASSFVSGDRDYEQYF. The CDR3, as DNA: TGTGCCAGCAGCTTCGTTTCGGGAGACCGAGACTACGAGCAGTACTTC. Full variable domain (missing parts from reference TRBV5-4 and TRBJ2-7): ETGVTQSPTHLIKTRGQQVTLRCSSQSGHNTVSWYQQALGQGPQFIFQYYREEENGRGNFPPRFSGLQFPNYSSELNVNALELDDSALYLCASSFVSGDRDYEQYFGPGTRLTVT.

This clonotype was picked up many times. The V gene is TRBV5-4, the J gene TRBJ2-1, with TRBD1 matching over 10 bases. After removal of 4 bases from V and 13 bases from J, the junction contained 11 bases not matched to a gene. Germline V gene data show CDR1 as SGHNT and CDR2 as YYREEE (reference sequence). The CDR3 spans 14 residues. DNA of the CDR3: TGTGCCAGCAGCGATCGTCCGGGACAGGGGATACAGTTCTTC. Protein sequence: CASSDRPGQGIQFF.

This clonotype was detected a few times. This rearrangement joins TRBV6-9 to TRBJ1-5; the match to TRBD1 covers 7 bases. The CDR3 loop spans 14 amino acids. CDR1 is MNHGY and CDR2 is SVAAGI in the germline V gene. After removal of 3 bases from V and 7 bases from J, the junction contained 6 bases not matched to a gene. The chain's CDR3 is CASSYFTGEQPQHF. DNA of the CDR3: TGTGCCAGCAGTTACTTCACAGGGGAGCAGCCCCAGCATTTT.

This clonotype was seen at least ten times. The genes are TRBV12-3 or TRBV12-4 and TRBJ2-7; 11 nucleotides line up with TRBD1. V was pared by 4 bases and J by 6 bases, with 5 bases of the junction left unmatched. This CDR3 contains 14 residues. CDR3 protein: CASSSGTGGSEQYF. CDR3 sequence (DNA): TGTGCCAGCAGTTCAGGGACAGGGGGGTCCGAGCAGTACTTC.

There are many counts of this clonotype. V is TRBV7-9 and J is TRBJ2-7; 9 nucleotides line up with TRBD2. J gave up 2 bases and V 3 bases, and 5 bases lay outside the gene matches. This CDR3 region has 15 residues. CDR1 is SEHNR and CDR2 is FQNEAQ in the germline V gene (reference sequence). The CDR3 sequence: CASSFTSGSPYEQYF. The CDR3 coding sequence is TGTGCCAGCAGCTTTACTAGCGGGTCCCCCTACGAGCAGTACTTC.

The table lists this clonotype with many counts. The chain carries TRBV2 and TRBJ2-1, with TRBD2 identical over 7 bases. V was pared by 6 bases and J by 9 bases, with 8 bases of the junction left unmatched. Germline loops: CDR1 SNHLY, CDR2 FYNNEI. This CDR3 has 13 residues. For the CDR3, the DNA is TGTGCCAGCAGGGTGACTAGCCTCGGTGAGCAGTTCTTC. Protein: CASRVTSLGEQFF.

This clonotype was recorded at least ten times. This rearrangement joins TRBV11-2 to TRBJ1-2; 10 bases align to TRBD1. CDR3 length: 14 amino acids. Germline assignment: CDR1 SGHAT and CDR2 FQNNGV. The ends lost 7 bases at V and 5 bases at J; junction bases unmatched: 7. Here the CDR3 DNA reads TGTGCCAGCACCAGACCGGGACAGGGGTATGGCTACACCTTC. Translating it yields CASTRPGQGYGYTF.

The chain is built from TRBV4-2 and TRBJ2-3, with TRBD1 as a possible D gene (5 bases). Germline CDR1 is LGHNA and CDR2 is YNFKEQ. V lost 0 bases to trimming and J lost 11 bases, with 15 bases between them. CDR3 length: 14 residues. CDR3 in amino acids: CASSQELEGDLQYF. The DNA of the CDR3 is TGTGCCAGCAGCCAAGAACTGGAAGGGGATCTGCAGTATTTT.

This clonotype occurred a few times. A read error is possible here, since a much larger clone lies one base away. The V call is TRBV12-3 or TRBV12-4, the J call TRBJ2-1, with D uncertain. V lost 3 bases and J 3 bases, leaving 15 bases between the germline ends. The length of the CDR3 is 16 residues. Here the CDR3 reads CASSFFVAINYNEQFF. The CDR3 nucleotides read TGTGCCAGCAGTTTTTTCGTGGCGATTAACTACAATGAGCAGTTCTTC.

The genes are TRBV5-1 and TRBJ2-7; D is possibly TRBD1 (6 bases). There are 15 residues in the CDR3. Germline CDR1 and CDR2: SGHRS and YFSETQ. V was shortened by 0 bases and J by 6 bases, with 16 bases between the two germline ends. The CDR3 here is CASSLGGGLGGEQYF. The CDR3 DNA follows: TGCGCCAGCAGCTTGGGTGGGGGCCTTGGAGGCGAGCAGTACTTC.

This clonotype has just one count. The V gene is TRBV12-3 or TRBV12-4, the J gene TRBJ2-5; D possibly corresponds to TRBD2 (5 bases). V was clipped by 3 bases and J by 1 base, with 12 bases between them. The CDR3 runs to 15 residues. Here the CDR3 reads CASSFETAGQETQYF. CDR3 nucleotide sequence: TGTGCCAGCAGTTTTGAAACGGCGGGCCAAGAGACCCAGTACTTC.

This clonotype was seen many times. The chain links TRBV6-1 to TRBJ2-7; 9 positions match TRBD1. CDR3 size: 16 residues. The germline V gene has CDR1 MNHNS and CDR2 SASEGT. The V segment lost 7 bases and the J segment 0 bases; nucleotides outside the gene matches: 10. In nucleotides, the CDR3 is TGTGCCAGCATCGAGTTCCCGGGACAGGGCTCCTACGAGCAGTACTTC. Its translation: CASIEFPGQGSYEQYF.